These 5 T cell receptor beta chains were sequenced from one sample in a study of shared clonotypes between healthy human individuals (dated by TCRdb to 2020 to 2022). Library preparation was by the immunoSEQ multiplex PCR assay. Held by TCRdb, this immuneACCESS table contains in-frame sequences only and omits some clones. Under half of the omission traces to an unresolved V gene where checked; the cause of the rest is unknown. The sample has around 2,000,000 clones on record, approximately 94% of them singletons. 1% to 1.5% of the sample lies in the top ten. CD8 naive samples were obtained by positive selection for CCR7 among CD45RO-negative cells, yielding a CD45RA+CCR7+ population from which TemRA cells were excluded. The sample consisted of naive CD8+ T cells sorted from blood. The meaning of the sample's cell subset or site label: CD45RA+CCR7+. These receptors were collected from a man aged 18 to 29 in good health.

The rearrangement uses TRBV5-4 and TRBJ1-2, with a weak D call TRBD1 (6 bases). The CDR3 spans 13 residues. Germline V gene lookup returns CDR1 SGHNT and CDR2 YYREEE (reference sequence). V was cut by 4 bases and J by 5 bases, with 12 bases left in between. CDR3 DNA: TGTGCCAGCAGCCAACAGGGCTGGTATGGCTACACCTTC. Its protein product is CASSQQGWYGYTF.

V is TRBV27 and J is TRBJ1-3, with 7 bases identical to TRBD1. Germline loops: CDR1 MNHEY, CDR2 SMNVEV (reference sequence). Trimming cost V 5 bases and J 5 bases; bases outside gene matches: 3. The CDR3 is 13 residues long. The CDR3 DNA reads TGTGCCAGCAGTGGGGACAGAAGAAACACCATATATTTT. The encoded protein is CASSGDRRNTIYF.

The chain uses TRBV6-5 and TRBJ2-1; tentatively, D is TRBD1 or TRBD2 (6 bases each). From germline, CDR1 is MNHEY and CDR2 SVGAGI. The V and J ends lost 6 bases and 2 bases respectively, with 11 bases between them. The CDR3 totals 14 residues. CDR3 coding DNA: TGTGCCAGCAGCCCGGGGGCCCCCTACAATGAGCAGTTCTTC. Its translation is CASSPGAPYNEQFF.

The V call is TRBV10-2, the J call TRBJ2-6, with a tentative D call TRBD1 (6 bases). The V and J ends lost 9 bases and 3 bases respectively, with 21 bases between them. The CDR3 consists of 17 residues. From germline, CDR1 is WSHSY and CDR2 SAAADI. This CDR3 reads CASQKGMGASGANVLTF. CDR3 sequence (DNA): TGCGCCAGTCAAAAAGGGATGGGGGCTAGTGGGGCCAACGTCCTGACTTTC.

This clone was observed a single time. This sequence joins TRBV5-3 and TRBJ2-3; the D is unclear. TRBV5-3 is classed as an ORF, of uncertain function. This CDR3 is built from 14 residues. V lost 1 base, J lost 2 bases, and 8 bases lay in between. The CDR3 is CARSLSVATDTQYF. The CDR3 DNA sequence: TGTGCCAGAAGCTTGTCGGTGGCCACAGATACGCAGTATTTT.